The 13 T cell receptor beta chains below all came from one sample that was sequenced in a study of Ad26.COV2.S vaccination and SARS-CoV-2 variants. Indicated treatment: over 15 received Ad26.COV2.S at low or high dose, single or two shots; 5 received placebo; per-sample allocation not given. Each sample was drawn 63 days after the first injection (of vaccine or placebo). The table came from immunoSEQ multiplex PCR; TCRdb's copy has only in-frame clones and leaves some out. The repertoire holds around 250,000 clones, with around 87% as singletons. Material: peripheral blood, obtained in a trial of Ad26.COV2.S vaccine versus placebo. The receptors were gathered from a person aged 18-60 years who received the Ad26.COV2.S COVID-19 vaccine or a placebo.

This chain links TRBV10-3 with TRBJ2-7, with 9 bases fitting TRBD2. Trimming at V came to 6 bases and at J to 3 bases, leaving 6 bases not matched to a gene. CDR1 and CDR2 (germline): ENHRY, SYGVKD. The CDR3 is made up of 14 amino acids. DNA for the CDR3: TGTGCCATCAGCTCCGGGACTAGCAGCTACGAGCAGTACTTC. Amino acid sequence: CAISSGTSSYEQYF.

The rearrangement links TRBV3-1 (or the pseudogene TRBV3-2) to TRBJ1-5; D is unclear. V lost 1 base to trimming and J lost 4 bases, with 14 bases between them. The CDR3 sequence is 16 residues long. Germline values: CDR1 LGHDT, CDR2 YNNKEL (reference sequence). The CDR3 sequence is CASSQGAGRLNQPQHF. CDR3 nucleotide sequence: TGTGCCAGCAGCCAAGGCGCAGGTAGGTTGAATCAGCCCCAGCATTTT.

The rearrangement links TRBV7-2 to TRBJ2-1; D gene ambiguous. This CDR3 contains 13 residues. CDR1 SGHTA and CDR2 FQGNSA come from the germline V gene. V was shortened by 3 bases and J by 5 bases, with 8 bases between the two germline ends. CDR3: CASSLVWDNEQFF. DNA for the CDR3: TGTGCCAGCAGCTTGGTTTGGGACAATGAGCAGTTCTTC.

V is TRBV18 and J is TRBJ2-7; D is unclear. This CDR3 has 14 amino acids. In germline, CDR1 is KGHSH, CDR2 LQKENI. The V end lost 4 bases, the J end lost 2 bases, and 12 bases lay between the germline ends. CDR3 in amino acids: CASSRAAQTYEQYF. CDR3 bases: TGTGCCAGCTCACGTGCAGCGCAAACCTACGAGCAGTACTTC.

CDR3 in amino acids: CAWSWDRTGGLRNNSPLHF. The CDR3 DNA reads TGTGCCTGGAGTTGGGATAGGACAGGGGGCCTGAGGAATAATTCACCCCTCCACTTT. The genes are TRBV30 and TRBJ1-6, with 11 positions matching TRBD1. CDR3 size: 19 residues. The J segment lost 5 bases and the V segment lost 2 bases, leaving 14 bases of the junction unmatched. The germline V gene encodes CDR1 GTSNPN and CDR2 SVGIG (reference sequence).

This chain connects TRBV6-1 to TRBJ1-2; 7 bases align to TRBD1. V was clipped by 1 base and J by 8 bases; unmatched bases: 13. CDR1 and CDR2 from the germline V gene are MNHNS and SASEGT. CDR3 size: 16 residues. CDR3 sequence (DNA): TGTGCCAGCAGTGAAGATGGAGGGGGCCCCTATTCCGGCTACACCTTC. This encodes CASSEDGGGPYSGYTF.

The V and J genes are TRBV30 and TRBJ2-2; 7 nucleotides line up with TRBD2. Germline loops: CDR1 GTSNPN, CDR2 SVGIG (reference sequence). This CDR3 spans 12 amino acids. Trimming cost V 7 bases and J 5 bases; bases outside gene matches: 4. In nucleotides, the CDR3 is TGTGCCTACCGGGGGGTAACCGGGGAGCTGTTTTTT. Translated, it gives CAYRGVTGELFF.

The J gene is TRBJ2-3, the V gene TRBV2; perhaps TRBD2 as D (5 bases). This CDR3 contains 10 residues. Trimming took 7 bases from V and 6 from J, leaving 5 bases between them. From germline, CDR1 is SNHLY and CDR2 FYNNEI. CDR3 coding DNA: TGTGCCAGCACGGGGGATACGCAGTATTTT. This gives the protein CASTGDTQYF.

This chain links TRBV5-1 with TRBJ1-2; D remains ambiguous. The CDR3 has 16 residues. Trimming shortened V by 0 bases and J by 4 bases, and 16 bases separated the two germline ends. Germline CDR1 and CDR2: SGHRS and YFSETQ. The DNA of the CDR3 is TGCGCCAGCAGCTTGGACTGGGGAGGGCAGTCCTATGGCTACACCTTC. Translating it yields CASSLDWGGQSYGYTF.

V and J are TRBV6-5 and TRBJ2-7, with D possibly matching TRBD1 (6 bases). Germline V lookup: CDR1 MNHEY, CDR2 SVGAGI. CDR3 length: 15 amino acids. The V end was cut by 0 bases, the J end by 5 bases, with 14 bases between. This CDR3 reads CASSYSAQGGNEQYF. The CDR3 coding sequence is TGTGCCAGCAGTTACTCTGCACAGGGCGGCAACGAGCAGTACTTC.

The J gene is TRBJ2-1, the V gene TRBV5-1, with TRBD2 matching over 11 bases. Germline assignment: CDR1 SGHRS and CDR2 YFSETQ. V shed 4 bases and J 4 bases; nucleotides not matched to a gene: 13. This CDR3 contains 18 residues. This chain's CDR3 is CASSGGSRLAGIYNEQFF. The CDR3 DNA follows: TGCGCCAGCAGCGGGGGATCTCGACTAGCGGGGATATACAATGAGCAGTTCTTC.

This clone appeared once. J is TRBJ2-3 and V is TRBV7-9; 7 positions agree with TRBD2. This CDR3 is built from 19 residues. The V and J ends lost 1 base and 6 bases, in that order; junction bases with no gene match: 19. Per germline, CDR1 SEHNR and CDR2 FQNEAQ (reference sequence). CDR3 coding DNA: TGTGCCAGCAGCTTAGGACTAAACCCCCTAGCGGCGGTTGAGGATACGCAGTATTTT. This codes for CASSLGLNPLAAVEDTQYF.

This rearrangement joins TRBV12-3 or TRBV12-4 to TRBJ1-2; D uncertain. V was cut by 3 bases and J by 7 bases, with 9 bases left in between. This CDR3 is 12 amino acids long. Here the CDR3 DNA reads TGTGCCAGCAGTTTCCGGGGTTCTGGCTACACCTTC. Translating gives CASSFRGSGYTF.